This T cell receptor (beta chain) was sequenced in a study of early T cells in non-severe SARS-CoV-2 infection. V lost 3 bases and J 0 bases, leaving 13 bases between the germline ends. There are 16 residues in the CDR3. CDR1 is KGHSH, CDR2 LQKENI, per germline. Individually, cDNA molecules had unique molecular identifiers attached to them. TCRdb passed the 5' RACE reads through MiXCR, listing each CDR3 protein once. The data show some 57,000 distinct CDR3 sequences, with 12% seen just once and approximately 10% held by the top ten. Input material: whole blood. This rearrangement joins TRBV18 to TRBJ2-3; maybe TRBD1 (5 bases). The receptor was isolated from an adult who was a healthcare worker with PCR-confirmed SARS-CoV-2 infection or an uninfected control (not recorded which). The CDR3 bases are TGTGCCAGCTCACCCTACACAGGCAGAAGCACAGATACGCAGTATTTT. It specifies CASSPYTGRSTDTQYF.